The 18 T cell receptor beta chains presented below share a single source sample, sequenced in a study of Ad26.COV2.S vaccination and SARS-CoV-2 variants. TCRdb keeps only in-frame clones here, not all; method: immunoSEQ multiplex PCR. Among 350,000 to 450,000 clones listed, roughly 81% were seen once. Treatment specified: approximately 18 received Ad26.COV2.S at low or high dose, single or two shots; roughly five received placebo; per-sample allocation not given. Each sample was drawn 63 days after the first injection (of vaccine or placebo). Material: peripheral blood, obtained in a trial of Ad26.COV2.S vaccine versus placebo. The receptors were sampled from a person aged 18-65 years who received the Ad26.COV2.S COVID-19 vaccine or a placebo.

The rearrangement joins TRBV29-1 to TRBJ1-4; D remains ambiguous. V lost 4 bases, J lost 7 bases, and 10 bases lay in between. Germline V gene lookup returns CDR1 SQVTM and CDR2 ANQGSEA. The CDR3 totals 12 residues. The CDR3 spells CSVGGRGEKLFF. The DNA of the CDR3 is TGCAGCGTTGGGGGTCGGGGTGAAAAACTGTTTTTT.

The rearrangement joins TRBV11-2 to TRBJ2-7, with 7 positions matching TRBD1. With 4 bases clipped from V and 2 bases from J, the junction kept 5 bases outside the gene matches. Germline CDR1 is SGHAT and CDR2 is FQNNGV. The CDR3 sequence is 14 residues long. The CDR3, as DNA: TGTGCCAGCAGCTCCGGACAGGCAGCCTACGAGCAGTACTTC. This translates into CASSSGQAAYEQYF.

The chain has TRBV3-1 (or the pseudogene TRBV3-2) and TRBJ1-5, with D possibly matching TRBD1 (5 bases). V lost 0 bases, J lost 6 bases, and 24 bases lay in between. Germline V gives CDR1 LGHDT, CDR2 YNNKEL (reference sequence). The CDR3 loop spans 19 amino acids. The chain's CDR3 is CASSQDGGLNWKTSQPQHF. The CDR3 bases are TGTGCCAGCAGCCAAGATGGGGGACTCAATTGGAAAACGAGTCAGCCCCAGCATTTT.

The chain is built from TRBV20-1 and TRBJ1-3; the D is unclear. Trimming left V 0 bases short and J 3 bases short, with 0 bases between. Germline assignment: CDR1 DFQATT and CDR2 SNEGSKA (reference sequence). The CDR3 length is 11 residues. CDR3 amino acids: CSARDGNTIYF. The CDR3 DNA follows: TGCAGTGCTAGAGATGGAAACACCATATATTTT.

This chain links TRBV27 with TRBJ1-6; 8 bases are a match to TRBD1. CDR3 length: 18 residues. J lost 0 bases, V lost 3 bases, and 7 bases had no gene match. Germline CDR1 MNHEY, CDR2 SMNVEV (reference sequence). The DNA of the CDR3 is TGTGCCAGCAGTTTCCAGACAGGGGACCCCTCCTATAATTCACCCCTCCACTTT. It codes for CASSFQTGDPSYNSPLHF.

V is TRBV6-5 and J is TRBJ2-7; no clear D gene. V was shortened by 6 bases and J by 3 bases, with 15 bases between the two germline ends. This CDR3 is built from 14 residues. Germline CDR1 MNHEY, CDR2 SVGAGI. Written as DNA, the CDR3 is TGTGCCAGCAGGAGACTCTACCCCGGCTACGAGCAGTACTTC. It yields the protein CASRRLYPGYEQYF.

This clone was found once. This chain joins TRBV29-1 and TRBJ2-2; no firm D call. V was pared by 0 bases and J by 7 bases, with 6 bases between. The CDR3 is 12 amino acids. The germline gives CDR1 SQVTM, CDR2 ANQGSEA. The CDR3 bases are TGCAGCGTTGAAGACCCAGTCGGGGAGCTGTTTTTT. It yields the protein CSVEDPVGELFF.

The chain joins TRBV9 to TRBJ2-3; TRBD2 might be the D (7 bases). Germline CDR1 reads SGDLS; CDR2 reads YYNGEE. V was cut by 3 bases and J by 4 bases, with 12 bases left in between. The CDR3 is 14 amino acids. In nucleotides, the CDR3 is TGTGCCAGCAGCGCCCGAGGGGGGGCAGATACGCAGTATTTT. Amino acid sequence: CASSARGGADTQYF.

Details on this clone: At the DNA level, this CDR3 is encoded by other sequences in the same sample as well. The chain recombines TRBV9 with TRBJ1-6; D is possibly TRBD1 (6 bases). The CDR3 is 15 amino acids. The germline V gene has CDR1 SGDLS and CDR2 YYNGEE. Trimming removed 0 bases at V and 7 bases at J, with 11 bases between. CDR3: CASSVVGTRNSPLHF. CDR3 nucleotide sequence: TGTGCCAGCAGCGTAGTTGGGACACGAAATTCACCCCTCCACTTT.

This clone was counted a single time. The chain employs TRBV5-1 and TRBJ2-7; D gene uncertain. This CDR3 contains 13 residues. Between the trimmed V and J ends, which lost 3 bases and 0 bases, there was a span of 7 bases. The germline gives CDR1 SGHRS, CDR2 YFSETQ. DNA of the CDR3: TGCGCCAGCAGCTCCATAAGCTCCTACGAGCAGTACTTC. It is translated as CASSSISSYEQYF.

This rearrangement joins TRBV30 to TRBJ2-2; 8 bases match TRBD1. This CDR3 region has 15 residues. Trimming cost V 6 bases and J 2 bases; bases outside gene matches: 8. CDR1 and CDR2 from the germline V gene are GTSNPN and SVGIG (reference sequence). CDR3 amino acids: CACNGQGGNTGELFF. The CDR3 DNA follows: TGTGCCTGCAATGGACAGGGAGGCAACACCGGGGAGCTGTTTTTT.

J is TRBJ1-1 and V is TRBV5-1; D unresolved. The germline V and J ends were trimmed by 0 bases and 3 bases, with 9 bases remaining between them. The CDR3 loop spans 14 amino acids. CDR1 SGHRS and CDR2 YFSETQ come from the germline V gene. CDR3 nucleotide sequence: TGCGCCAGCAGCTTGGAGGTCAGTTACACTGAAGCTTTCTTT. Amino acids: CASSLEVSYTEAFF.

This rearrangement joins TRBV11-3 to TRBJ2-5; D remains ambiguous. Trimming took 0 bases from V and 4 from J, leaving 3 bases between them. CDR1 is SGHNT and CDR2 is YENEEA in the germline V gene. The CDR3 has 12 amino acids. The CDR3 is CASSLDRETQYF. The CDR3 DNA is TGTGCCAGCAGCTTAGATCGAGAGACCCAGTACTTC.

This CDR3 is CASSHPGAGGPEQYF. CDR3 coding DNA: TGTGCCAGCAGCCACCCTGGGGCGGGGGGGCCCGAGCAGTACTTC. The chain has TRBV3-1 (or the pseudogene TRBV3-2) and TRBJ2-7; TRBD2 agrees at 9 bases. The ends lost 3 bases at V and 6 bases at J; junction bases unmatched: 9. The CDR3 runs to 15 residues. Looked up from germline, CDR1 is LGHDT and CDR2 is YNNKEL (reference sequence).

The chain combines TRBV5-1 with TRBJ2-7; D ambiguous. V gave up 2 bases and J gave up 1 base, with 7 bases separating them. The V gene's germline CDR1 is SGHRS and CDR2 YFSETQ. This CDR3 is built from 13 residues. CDR3 nucleotides: TGCGCCAGCAGCTTCTTCGGTTCCTACGAGCAGTACTTC. It translates to CASSFFGSYEQYF.

The CDR3, as DNA: TGCAGCGTTGAAGACTTTCAACACACCGGGGAGCTGTTTTTT. Translated: CSVEDFQHTGELFF. The genes are TRBV29-1 and TRBJ2-2; D not resolved. The CDR3 contains 14 residues. Between the trimmed V and J ends, which lost 0 bases and 3 bases, there was a span of 8 bases. Germline lookup yields CDR1 SQVTM and CDR2 ANQGSEA.

This chain links TRBV4-1 with TRBJ1-1; 8 positions match TRBD1. The germline gives CDR1 MGHRA, CDR2 YSYEKL. The CDR3 length is 17 residues. Trimming cost V 5 bases and J 3 bases; bases outside gene matches: 14. DNA of the CDR3: TGCGCCAGCAGCTCTAAAACGCCAGGGGGCGTAGACACTGAAGCTTTCTTT. It yields the protein CASSSKTPGGVDTEAFF.

This chain links TRBV18 with TRBJ2-3, with D unresolved. Germline-derived CDR1 and CDR2 are KGHSH and LQKENI. CDR3 size: 16 residues. V lost 1 base to trimming and J lost 6 bases, with 17 bases between them. The CDR3 is CASSPLRTRQDDTQYF. CDR3 DNA: TGTGCCAGCTCACCACTCCGGACGAGACAAGACGATACGCAGTATTTT.